This T cell receptor (beta chain) emerged from a study of CD8+ T cells in alopecia areata. Study observations and caveats: Sharing of TCR sequences between patients (possibly for HLA-related reasons) was less clear than in mice. Higher clonality was seen in lesional scalp than in normal scalp, especially in alopecia totalis/universalis.

To note about this clone: No antigen is known for it.

Extracted RNA was reverse transcribed, and the resulting cDNA served as sequencing template. TCRdb's table, derived via immunoSEQ multiplex PCR, lists solely in-frame clones and lacks some. The sample includes roughly 140,000 clones, less than 75% of them seen just once. The TCR was taken from a human donor in good health. The material sequenced was CD8+ T cells sorted from blood.

The CDR3 reads CASSTGGSGGELFF. In nucleotides, the CDR3 is TGTGCCAGCAGTACTGGCGGGAGCGGCGGGGAGCTGTTTTTT. The genes are TRBV27 and TRBJ2-2, with TRBD2 matching over 7 bases. With 5 bases clipped from V and 7 bases from J, the junction kept 7 bases outside the gene matches. Looked up from germline, CDR1 is MNHEY and CDR2 is SMNVEV (reference sequence). The CDR3 extends over 14 amino acids.